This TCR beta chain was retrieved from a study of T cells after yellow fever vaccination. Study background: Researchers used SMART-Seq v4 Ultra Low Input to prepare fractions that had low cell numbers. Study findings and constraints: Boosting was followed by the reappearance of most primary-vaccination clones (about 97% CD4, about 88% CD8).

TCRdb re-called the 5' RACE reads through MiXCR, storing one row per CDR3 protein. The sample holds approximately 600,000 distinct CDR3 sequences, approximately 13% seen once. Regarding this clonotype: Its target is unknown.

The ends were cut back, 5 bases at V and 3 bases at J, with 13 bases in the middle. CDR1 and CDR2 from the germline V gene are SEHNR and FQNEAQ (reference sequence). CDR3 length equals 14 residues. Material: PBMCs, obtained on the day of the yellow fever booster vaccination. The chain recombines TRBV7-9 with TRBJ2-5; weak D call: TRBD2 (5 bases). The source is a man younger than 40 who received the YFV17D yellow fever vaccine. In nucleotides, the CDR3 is TGTGCCAGCAGCATCCGGACTGACGAAGAGACCCAGTACTTC. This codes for CASSIRTDEETQYF. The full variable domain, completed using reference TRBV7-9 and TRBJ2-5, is DTGVSQNPRHKITKRGQNVTFRCDPISEHNRLYWYRQTLGQGPEFLTYFQNEAQLEKSRLLSDRFSAERPKGSFSTLEIQRTEQGDSAMYLCASSIRTDEETQYFGPGTRLLVL.